A selection of T cell receptor beta chains follows, all from one sample in a study of OX40 agonist ivuxolimab in advanced cancers. Profiling relied on immunoSEQ multiplex PCR, and the TCRdb table lists in-frame clones only, not all of them. The table has 69,000 or so clones, more than 70% seen once. Sequencing was performed on CD4+ or CD8+ T cells sorted from blood, taken in a trial of the OX40 agonist ivuxolimab. The receptors were gathered from an adult with an advanced solid tumor such as melanoma, head and neck, liver or kidney cancer. Both conserved end residues are part of each CDR3. The D gene is left open where the match is weak. Only part of the rows carry a size: once, few, many, or a class if the clone is expanded.

D gene | J gene | V gene | clone size | CDR3 protein | CDR3 DNA
TRBD2 | TRBJ2-1 | TRBV28 | - | CASSPTRETSRQFF | TGTGCCAGCAGTCCGACACGAGAGACTAGCCGGCAGTTCTTC
TRBD1 | TRBJ1-5 | TRBV2 | - | CASHPGQGGQPQHF | TGTGCCAGCCACCCGGGACAGGGAGGCCAGCCCCAGCATTTT
- | TRBJ1-2 | TRBV7-9 | - | CASSFSGSGGYTF | TGTGCCAGCAGCTTCTCGGGCAGTGGCGGCTACACCTTC
- | TRBJ2-1 | TRBV19 | - | CASSLKRGEQFF | TGTGCCAGTAGTTTGAAAAGAGGTGAGCAGTTCTTC
- | TRBJ1-2 | TRBV6-1 | once | CASSLGPAGNYGYTF | TGTGCCAGCTCACTAGGGCCCGCCGGAAACTATGGCTACACCTTC
- | TRBJ1-1 | TRBV18 | - | CASSPTWNMNTEAFF | TGTGCCAGCTCACCGACATGGAATATGAACACTGAAGCTTTCTTT
TRBD2 | TRBJ2-3 | TRBV4-1 | - | CASSQTSGGAGYF | TGCGCCAGCAGCCAAACTAGCGGGGGGGCTGGATATTTT
TRBD1 | TRBJ2-7 | TRBV29-1 | - | CSGRTGAYEQYF | TGCAGCGGAAGGACAGGGGCATACGAGCAGTACTTC
TRBD1 | TRBJ1-5 | TRBV18 | few | CASSQGQVGNQPQHF | TGTGCCAGCTCACAGGGACAGGTGGGCAATCAGCCCCAGCATTTT
- | TRBJ2-5 | TRBV2 | - | CASSLRIQETQYF | TGTGCCAGCAGTTTAAGAATACAAGAGACCCAGTACTTC
- | TRBJ2-7 | TRBV27 | - | CASSFRFPESYEQYF | TGTGCCAGCAGTTTTCGTTTTCCGGAATCCTACGAGCAGTACTTC
- | TRBJ2-7 | TRBV7-9 | - | CASSGGSYEQYF | TGTGCCAGCAGCGGGGGCTCCTACGAGCAGTACTTC
- | TRBJ1-2 | TRBV4-1 | - | CASSQDDRFYGYTF | TGCGCCAGCAGCCAAGATGATCGTTTTTATGGCTACACCTTC
- | TRBJ2-1 | TRBV6-5 | - | CASSRLRGGYNEQFF | TGTGCCAGCAGTCGCCTGAGGGGGGGCTACAATGAGCAGTTCTTC
- | TRBJ1-2 | TRBV20-1 | - | CSAGTGYGYTF | TGCAGTGCCGGGACGGGCTATGGCTACACCTTC
TRBD1 | TRBJ1-4 | TRBV28 | - | CASIGQGREKLFF | TGTGCCAGCATCGGACAGGGAAGGGAAAAACTGTTTTTT
TRBD1 | TRBJ1-2 | TRBV6-1 | once | CASSDPGQGYGYTF | TGTGCCAGCAGTGATCCGGGACAGGGGTATGGCTACACCTTC
- | TRBJ1-4 | TRBV5-6 | - | CASSSWTDEKLFF | TGTGCCAGCAGCTCCTGGACAGATGAAAAACTGTTTTTT
- | TRBJ1-1 | TRBV6-5 | - | CASYVGAEAFF | TGTGCCAGCTACGTCGGGGCCGAAGCTTTCTTT
- | TRBJ1-1 | TRBV5-4 | - | CASSLGPTGAEAFF | TGTGCCAGCAGCTTGGGCCCCACTGGGGCTGAAGCTTTCTTT
TRBD2 | TRBJ2-3 | TRBV18 | - | CASSRTSGADTQYF | TGTGCCAGCTCACGGACTAGCGGGGCAGATACGCAGTATTTT
- | TRBJ2-5 | TRBV5-1 | - | CASSGVRAGEETQYF | TGCGCCAGCAGCGGGGTAAGGGCAGGCGAAGAGACCCAGTACTTC
- | TRBJ1-4 | TRBV2 | - | CASSLERRSEKLFF | TGTGCCAGCAGCCTGGAAAGGAGATCTGAAAAACTGTTTTTT
TRBD1 | TRBJ1-2 | TRBV2 | - | CASRPTGGGYGYTF | TGTGCCAGCAGACCGACAGGGGGCGGCTATGGCTACACCTTC
- | TRBJ1-4 | TRBV10-3 | - | CAISESGVGEKLFF | TGTGCCATCAGTGAGTCGGGGGTTGGTGAAAAACTGTTTTTT
- | TRBJ2-3 | TRBV6-1 | - | CASSDGRGALGTDTQYF | TGTGCCAGCAGTGATGGGAGGGGGGCCCTCGGCACAGATACGCAGTATTTT
- | TRBJ2-5 | TRBV18 | - | CASSPWGSETQYF | TGTGCCAGCTCACCATGGGGGAGTGAGACCCAGTACTTC
- | TRBJ2-3 | TRBV5-1 | - | CASSFSVATDTQYF | TGCGCCAGCAGCTTTTCGGTGGCCACAGATACGCAGTATTTT
- | TRBJ1-1 | TRBV30 | - | CAWSRGGPNTEAFF | TGTGCCTGGAGTAGGGGGGGCCCGAACACTGAAGCTTTCTTT
- | TRBJ1-3 | TRBV2 | - | CASSASSGSGNTIYF | TGTGCCAGCAGTGCTTCCTCAGGGTCAGGAAACACCATATATTTT
- | TRBJ2-7 | TRBV7-6 | few | CASSLDLDRTYEQYF | TGTGCCAGCAGCTTAGATTTAGACAGGACCTACGAGCAGTACTTC
- | TRBJ1-4 | TRBV6-1 | few | CASSGRRAEKLFF | TGTGCCAGCAGTGGTAGGAGGGCTGAAAAACTGTTTTTT
- | TRBJ1-4 | TRBV27 | - | CASSLKRTNEKLFF | TGTGCCAGCAGTCTAAAGAGGACTAATGAAAAACTGTTTTTT
- | TRBJ2-3 | TRBV7-9 | - | CASSLEVWGETDTQYF | TGTGCCAGCAGCTTAGAAGTCTGGGGGGAGACAGATACGCAGTATTTT
- | TRBJ1-4 | TRBV6-6 | - | CASRAEAGQEGEKLFF | TGTGCCAGCAGGGCCGAGGCGGGGCAGGAGGGGGAAAAACTGTTTTTT
TRBD1 | TRBJ1-1 | TRBV18 | once | CASSPKTGGGTEAFF | TGTGCCAGCTCACCTAAAACAGGGGGAGGGACTGAAGCTTTCTTT
TRBD2 | TRBJ2-1 | TRBV15 | - | CATSRMVGGGAYNEQFF | TGTGCCACCAGCAGGATGGTGGGCGGGGGAGCGTACAATGAGCAGTTCTTC
TRBD1 | TRBJ1-4 | TRBV30 | - | CASKGTDGKLFF | TGTGCCTCTAAGGGGACAGATGGAAAACTGTTTTTT
TRBD1 | TRBJ1-2 | TRBV28 | few | CASSFGTGNGYTF | TGTGCCAGCAGTTTTGGGACAGGGAATGGCTACACCTTC
- | TRBJ1-2 | TRBV9 | - | CASSVAGKGGPISGYTF | TGTGCCAGCAGCGTAGCCGGGAAGGGAGGGCCCATTTCCGGCTACACCTTC
TRBD1 | TRBJ1-1 | TRBV18 | few | CASSWTQGEGFGTEAFF | TGTGCCAGCTCATGGACTCAGGGGGAGGGTTTTGGCACTGAAGCTTTCTTT
- | TRBJ1-3 | TRBV2 | - | CASSPTRGTIYF | TGTGCCAGCAGTCCGACCAGAGGTACCATATATTTT
- | TRBJ2-3 | TRBV28 | - | CASSTPDGGQTDTQYF | TGTGCCAGCAGTACTCCAGACGGGGGGCAGACAGATACGCAGTATTTT
- | TRBJ1-3 | TRBV10-2 | - | CASTRLAGNTIYF | TGCGCCAGCACGAGGCTGGCTGGAAACACCATATATTTT
- | TRBJ2-2 | TRBV12-5 | - | CASGLVDGNTGELFF | TGTGCTAGTGGTTTGGTAGATGGGAACACCGGGGAGCTGTTTTTT
- | TRBJ2-1 | TRBV13 | - | CASSPRDNEQFF | TGTGCCAGCAGCCCCAGGGACAATGAGCAGTTCTTC
- | TRBJ1-6 | TRBV6-5 | - | CASSYSTGRVDSPLHF | TGTGCCAGCAGTTACTCGACTGGCAGGGTGGATTCACCCCTCCACTTT
- | TRBJ1-2 | TRBV6-1 | - | CASSEGTTNYGYTF | TGTGCCAGCAGTGAGGGGACAACTAACTATGGCTACACCTTC
- | TRBJ2-7 | TRBV4-1 | - | CASSQGQAKTYEQYF | TGCGCCAGCAGCCAAGGACAGGCAAAAACCTACGAGCAGTACTTC
- | TRBJ2-2 | TRBV7-2 | - | CASSLGVSSTGELFF | TGTGCCAGCAGCTTAGGGGTTTCGTCCACCGGGGAGCTGTTTTTT
- | TRBJ1-4 | TRBV10-3 | - | CASAGPTNEKLFF | TGTGCCTCCGCCGGGCCAACTAATGAAAAACTGTTTTTT
- | TRBJ2-1 | TRBV18 | - | CASSPEGNEQFF | TGTGCCAGCTCACCAGAGGGGAATGAGCAGTTCTTC